The clone carrying this T cell receptor (beta chain) has more than one count but fewer than ten. The data were taken from a study of Ad26.COV2.S vaccination and SARS-CoV-2 variants. Study context: As a participant in COV1001, the donor was in the Ad26.COV2.S trial arm. Once or twice, 56 days apart, Ad26.COV2.S was delivered intramuscularly.

There are 16 residues in the CDR3. With V trimmed by 4 bases and J by 7 bases, 11 bases remained unmatched. Germline V lookup: CDR1 MNHEY, CDR2 SVGAGI. Libraries were prepared by immunoSEQ multiplex PCR; TCRdb keeps only in-frame clonotypes and omits some of them. The sample consists of 440,000 or so clones, 80% to 90% of them appearing once. Treatment here: over 15 received Ad26.COV2.S at low or high dose, single or two shots; about 5 received placebo; per-sample allocation not given. Sampling took place 63 days after the first vaccine or placebo injection. It was an adult aged 18-55 years in Boston who was the donor.

This chain joins TRBV6-5 and TRBJ2-1; 9 bases map to TRBD2. The TCR originated in a person aged 18-60 years who received the Ad26.COV2.S COVID-19 vaccine or a placebo. This specimen consisted of peripheral blood, obtained in a trial of Ad26.COV2.S vaccine versus placebo. The DNA of the CDR3 is TGTGCCAGCAGTTCGTTTGGGGCGGGAGGGCCGAATGAGCAGTTCTTC. This codes for CASSSFGAGGPNEQFF.